This T cell receptor (beta chain) emerged from a study of cytomegalovirus exposure and HLA in healthy donors. At the level of the study: The approximately 130 validation repertoires and the roughly 680 first-cohort repertoires shared a platform, a later analysis reported.

TCRdb's table, derived via immunoSEQ multiplex PCR, lists solely in-frame clones and lacks some. The table includes more than 140,000 clones, approximately 88% detected once. The V gene's germline CDR1 is MNHNY and CDR2 SVGAGI (reference sequence). With 6 bases clipped from V and 1 base from J, the junction kept 7 bases outside the gene matches. The length of the CDR3 is 15 residues. The sequencing sample was made of PBMCs. This chain links TRBV6-6 with TRBJ2-7, with 9 bases aligning to TRBD1. This receptor was identified in a woman between 18 and 30 years old in good health and CMV-seropositive. The CDR3: CASRRDRALSYEQYF. As DNA, the CDR3 is TGTGCCAGCAGACGGGACAGGGCCCTTTCCTACGAGCAGTACTTC.